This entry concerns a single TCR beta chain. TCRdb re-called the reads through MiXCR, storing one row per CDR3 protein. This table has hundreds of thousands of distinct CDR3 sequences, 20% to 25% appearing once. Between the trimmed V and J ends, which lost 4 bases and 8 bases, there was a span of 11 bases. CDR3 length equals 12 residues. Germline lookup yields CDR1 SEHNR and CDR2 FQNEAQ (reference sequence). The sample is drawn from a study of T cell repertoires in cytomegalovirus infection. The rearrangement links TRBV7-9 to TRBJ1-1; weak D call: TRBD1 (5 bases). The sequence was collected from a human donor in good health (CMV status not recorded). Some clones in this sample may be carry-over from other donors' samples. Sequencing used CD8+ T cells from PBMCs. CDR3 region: CASSSSGLEAFF. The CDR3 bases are TGTGCCAGCAGCTCCTCGGGACTGGAAGCTTTCTTT.